This T cell receptor (beta chain) was recovered during a study of STAT5B mutations in CD4+ large granular lymphocyte leukemia. Produced via immunoSEQ multiplex PCR; TCRdb's table is partial and in-frame only. The sample holds over 20,000 clones; roughly 79% are singletons and the top ten take around 0.33%. Looked up from germline, CDR1 is SEHNR and CDR2 is FQNEAQ (reference sequence). Trimming stripped 2 bases from V and 10 bases from J, with 12 bases between. The CDR3 totals 14 residues. Study-wide results and caveats: TRBV06-family usage was enriched in top patient clones (8/27) versus controls (2/35).

As concerns this clone: Its antigen is as yet unknown.

This clonotype was sampled from a human donor in good health. Source material: CD4+ T cells from blood buffy coats. The chain recombines TRBV7-9 with TRBJ1-6; D not resolved. CDR3 sequence reads: CASSLLSTVSPLHF. CDR3 nucleotides: TGTGCCAGCAGCTTACTCTCTACGGTCTCACCCCTCCACTTT.